This TCR beta chain was recorded in a study of shared clonotypes between healthy human individuals. V lost 3 bases to trimming and J lost 4 bases; unmatched junction nucleotides: 6. CDR1 is WNHNN, CDR2 SYGVQD, per germline (reference sequence). The CDR3 has 15 residues. Study results and limitations: Read depth was anticipated to influence clonotype sharing among donors. Despite large depth, rarefaction showed incomplete sorted-subset sequencing.

Generated by immunoSEQ multiplex PCR, the TCRdb table keeps only in-frame clones and is missing some. The sample contains over a million clones, 98% of which appear only once. The CD4+ fraction was divided into a CD45RA+ naive subset and a CD45RA-negative memory subset. Regarding this clone: Its target is unknown.

The V and J genes are TRBV10-1 and TRBJ2-7; 10 bases line up with TRBD2. Sequences were obtained from naive CD4+ T cells sorted from blood. As for subset: CD45RA+ positively selected. This clonotype was obtained from a man under 40 in good health. The CDR3 region has the DNA TGCGCCAGCAGTGAATCGATAGCGGGAGGATACGAGCAGTACTTC. Its protein product is CASSESIAGGYEQYF.